One sample yielded the 29 T cell receptor beta chains listed below, sequenced in a study of T cells in Graves' hyperthyroidism and ophthalmopathy. Amplified TCR beta CDR3 regions came from RNA transcripts. The study used the HTBI primer set for a first-round RT-PCR of the TCR CDR3. TCRdb used MiXCR to reprocess the multiplex PCR reads, holding one entry per CDR3 protein. This table has some 530,000 distinct CDR3 sequences, around a fifth appearing once. The sample comprised blood. Receptor source: a woman aged 70-85 years with Graves' ophthalmopathy.

This clonotype came up many times. This chain connects TRBV28 to TRBJ2-7, with D tentatively TRBD1 (5 bases). CDR1 and CDR2 (germline): MDHEN, SYDVKM. CDR3 length equals 15 residues. Trimming took off 5 bases at V and 0 bases at J, with 14 bases between the two ends. The CDR3: CASSPFGHSSYEQYF. The CDR3 DNA sequence: TGTGCCAGCAGTCCCTTCGGACATTCCTCCTACGAGCAGTACTTC.

This clonotype was counted a few times. This chain uses TRBV6-1 with TRBJ2-2; D unresolved. CDR3 length: 13 residues. Trimming removed 6 bases at V and 7 bases at J, with 12 bases between. Germline V lookup: CDR1 MNHNS, CDR2 SASEGT. Here the CDR3 DNA reads TGTGCCAGCAGAACTGCCACGAGCGGGGAGCTGTTTTTT. Translation gives CASRTATSGELFF.

The chain has TRBV27 and TRBJ2-7; tentatively, D is TRBD1 (6 bases). This CDR3 region has 18 residues. From germline, CDR1 is MNHEY and CDR2 SMNVEV (reference sequence). The germline V and J ends were trimmed by 5 bases and 0 bases, with 23 bases remaining between them. The CDR3 spells CASSLLGTGYPSSYEQYF. CDR3 DNA: TGTGCCAGCAGTCTTCTTGGAACAGGGTACCCGAGCTCCTACGAGCAGTACTTC.

CDR3 bases: TGTGCCACCACCCAGGCACGGGACAGCGAAGCTTTCTTT. This sequence encodes CATTQARDSEAFF. The chain links TRBV15 to TRBJ1-1; 7 nucleotides line up with TRBD1. V gave up 7 bases and J gave up 8 bases; unmatched junction bases: 10. The germline V gene encodes CDR1 LNHNV and CDR2 YYDKDF (reference sequence). The CDR3 consists of 13 residues. The full variable domain, completed using reference TRBV15 and TRBJ1-1, is DAMVIQNPRYQVTQFGKPVTLSCSQTLNHNVMYWYQQKSSQAPKLLFHYYDKDFNNEADTPDNFQSRRPNTSFCFLDIRSPGLGDTAMYLCATTQARDSEAFFGQGTRLTVV.

The chain is built from TRBV20-1 and TRBJ1-4; D is uncertain. Trimming removed 6 bases from V and 3 bases from J, with 11 bases in between. Germline-derived CDR1 and CDR2 are DFQATT and SNEGSKA (reference sequence). This CDR3 contains 13 residues. As DNA, the CDR3 is TGCAGTGCGAGGAGGATGGCTAATGAAAAACTGTTTTTT. It is translated as CSARRMANEKLFF.

For this clonotype: A read error may account for a junction end that differs from germline. The chain recombines TRBV19 with TRBJ1-4; 7 nucleotides match TRBD1. Germline CDR1 and CDR2: LNHDA and SQIVND (reference sequence). The CDR3 is made up of 13 amino acids. The CDR3, as DNA: TGTGTCAGTAGTGGGACAGTCAATGAAAAACTGTTTTTT. This sequence encodes CVSSGTVNEKLFF.

J is TRBJ2-7 and V is TRBV20-1; 14 nucleotides agree with TRBD2. This CDR3 contains 15 residues. Trimming took 7 bases from V and 5 from J; bases not matched to a gene: 10. Germline CDR1 reads DFQATT; CDR2 reads SNEGSKA (reference sequence). DNA for the CDR3: TGCAGTGTTCCGGGACTAGCGGGAGTCAAGAACGAGCAGTACTTC. It translates to CSVPGLAGVKNEQYF.

The V gene is TRBV30, the J gene TRBJ2-1; tentative D call: TRBD2 (5 bases). Germline CDR1 is GTSNPN and CDR2 is SVGIG (reference sequence). The CDR3 has 11 amino acids. Deletions cut 3 bases from V and 13 bases from J, with 13 bases between. The CDR3: CAWSPRLFQFF. The CDR3 DNA follows: TGTGCCTGGAGCCCAAGACTATTCCAGTTCTTC.

This clonotype was seen at least ten times. The rearrangement links TRBV2 to TRBJ2-5; 8 positions agree with TRBD2. The CDR3 length is 15 residues. Per germline, CDR1 SNHLY and CDR2 FYNNEI. J gave up 5 bases and V 4 bases, and 9 bases lay outside the gene matches. CDR3 sequence reads: CASSVPAGGGETQYF. The CDR3 bases are TGTGCCAGCAGTGTTCCTGCGGGAGGAGGGGAGACCCAGTACTTC.

The chain joins TRBV20-1 to TRBJ1-1, with TRBD1 as a possible D gene (5 bases). The CDR3 is made up of 13 amino acids. CDR1 and CDR2 (germline): DFQATT, SNEGSKA (reference sequence). Trimming took off 3 bases at V and 1 base at J, with 9 bases between the two ends. This CDR3 is CSASDQGNTEAFF. Written as DNA, the CDR3 is TGCAGTGCTAGTGACCAGGGGAACACTGAAGCTTTCTTT.

The chain couples TRBV19 to TRBJ2-5, with TRBD1 matching over 11 bases. The CDR3 length is 16 residues. J lost 0 bases, V lost 5 bases, and 5 bases had no gene match. CDR1 LNHDA and CDR2 SQIVND come from the germline V gene (reference sequence). The CDR3, as DNA: TGTGCCAGTAGTTTGACGGGACAGGGGGACCAAGAGACCCAGTACTTC. It yields the protein CASSLTGQGDQETQYF.

This sequence joins TRBV2 and TRBJ2-3; D is ambiguous. This CDR3 is 15 amino acids long. Germline V gene data show CDR1 as SNHLY and CDR2 as FYNNEI. V was pared by 5 bases and J by 4 bases, with 16 bases between. The CDR3 region is CASSQSLGGADTQYF. The DNA for the CDR3 is TGTGCCAGCAGTCAGAGCTTGGGTGGCGCAGATACGCAGTATTTT.

The chain joins TRBV3-1 to TRBJ2-7; D ambiguous. Trimming left V 0 bases short and J 8 bases short, with 8 bases between. Germline CDR1 LGHDT, CDR2 YNNKEL (reference sequence). The length of the CDR3 is 12 residues. CDR3 DNA: TGTGCCAGCAGCCAAGACACGGTTAAGCAGTACTTC. Protein product: CASSQDTVKQYF.

This clonotype was seen a handful of times. The V and J genes are TRBV7-2 and TRBJ2-4, with D possibly TRBD2 on 5 matching bases. The germline V gene has CDR1 SGHTA and CDR2 FQGNSA. V was cut by 0 bases and J by 2 bases, with 20 bases left in between. This CDR3 region has 19 residues. This chain's CDR3 is CASSLADWSGGLTKNIQYF. The CDR3 DNA reads TGTGCCAGCAGCTTAGCGGATTGGTCAGGAGGCCTAACCAAAAACATTCAGTACTTC. The variable domain in full, completed from reference TRBV7-2 and TRBJ2-4, reads GAGVSQSPSNKVTEKGKDVELRCDPISGHTALYWYRQSLGQGLEFLIYFQGNSAPDKSGLPSDRFSAERTGGSVSTLTIQRTQQEDSAVYLCASSLADWSGGLTKNIQYFGAGTRLSVL.

Worth noting for this clonotype: Sequence at one end of the junction differs from germline and may be a read error. The chain joins TRBV11-2 to TRBJ1-6, with D hard to call. This CDR3 comprises 15 residues. CDR1 is SGHAT and CDR2 is FQNNGV in the germline V gene. The CDR3 DNA reads TGCGCCAGCAGCCAAGGATCGACCTATAATTCACCCCTCCACTTT. Encoded protein: CASSQGSTYNSPLHF.

This clonotype was counted a few times. The chain combines TRBV19 with TRBJ2-1; tentatively, D is TRBD2 (6 bases). V lost 8 bases and J lost 4, with 18 bases in between. Germline CDR1 reads LNHDA; CDR2 reads SQIVND (reference sequence). This CDR3 is built from 15 residues. DNA for the CDR3: TGTGCCAGTTCCCAAGGTGCGGGATTGTACAATGAGCAGTTCTTC. The encoded protein is CASSQGAGLYNEQFF.

The chain links TRBV19 to TRBJ1-3, with D possibly TRBD1 on 5 matching bases. With 5 bases removed from V and 0 bases from J, the gap between germline ends came to 14 bases. Germline V CDR1 and CDR2: LNHDA, SQIVND (reference sequence). There are 16 residues in the CDR3. CDR3 loop: CASSESGRTSGNTIYF. The CDR3 coding sequence is TGTGCCAGTAGTGAATCGGGACGGACCTCTGGAAACACCATATATTTT.

This clonotype was detected only a few times. The CDR3 DNA reads as TGTGCCAGCAGCCGACCCGGGACAGGGATCAATGAGCAGTTCTTC. Amino acid sequence: CASSRPGTGINEQFF. The chain recombines TRBV7-2 with TRBJ2-1; 9 nucleotides align to TRBD1. CDR1 is SGHTA and CDR2 is FQGNSA in the germline V gene. The CDR3 covers 15 residues. V was pared by 5 bases and J by 6 bases, with 8 bases of the junction left unmatched. The full variable domain, in which reference TRBV7-2 and TRBJ2-1 provide the parts outside the CDR3, is GAGVSQSPSNKVTEKGKDVELRCDPISGHTALYWYRQSLGQGLEFLIYFQGNSAPDKSGLPSDRFSAERTGGSVSTLTIQRTQQEDSAVYLCASSRPGTGINEQFFGPGTRLTVL.

This rearrangement joins TRBV28 to TRBJ1-4; D gene ambiguous. V lost 6 bases to trimming and J lost 7 bases, with 18 bases between them. This CDR3 has 15 residues. Germline CDR1 is MDHEN and CDR2 is SYDVKM. The CDR3 DNA sequence: TGTGCCAGCAGCCAGCACGCGTTACGTGGTGAAAAACTGTTTTTT. Translated, it gives CASSQHALRGEKLFF.

There are a few counts of this clonotype. J is TRBJ1-5 and V is TRBV9; possibly TRBD1 for D (5 bases). Trimming took 7 bases from V and 6 from J, leaving 20 bases between them. The CDR3 contains 15 residues. The V gene's germline CDR1 is SGDLS and CDR2 YYNGEE. The CDR3, as DNA: TGTGCCAGCCCCCGTAGCGGGACCAGGCGTCAGCCCCAGCATTTT. Encoded protein: CASPRSGTRRQPQHF.

This clonotype was recorded many times. The genes are TRBV20-1 and TRBJ1-5; no reliable D call. Germline CDR1 is DFQATT and CDR2 is SNEGSKA (reference sequence). The V end was cut by 3 bases, the J end by 2 bases, with 11 bases between. This CDR3 has 14 residues. CDR3 amino acids: CSASQARGNQPQHF. The DNA for the CDR3 is TGCAGTGCTAGTCAGGCTAGGGGCAATCAGCCCCAGCATTTT.

The chain joins TRBV20-1 to TRBJ1-3; D is unclear. Between the trimmed V and J ends, which lost 5 bases and 4 bases, there was a span of 6 bases. CDR1 and CDR2 (germline): DFQATT, SNEGSKA (reference sequence). The CDR3 is 11 amino acids. CDR3 amino acids: CSADLGNTIYF. For the CDR3, the DNA is TGCAGTGCTGATCTAGGAAACACCATATATTTT.

The V call is TRBV12-3 or TRBV12-4, the J call TRBJ1-2; TRBD1 might be the D (5 bases). The V and J ends lost 5 bases and 4 bases respectively, with 8 bases between them. CDR3 length: 12 residues. CDR3 region: CASSPQGYGYTF. DNA for the CDR3: TGTGCCAGCAGTCCCCAGGGCTATGGCTACACCTTC.

This clonotype was seen a handful of times. The chain carries TRBV28 and TRBJ2-7, with TRBD1 matching 10 bases. Germline V CDR1 and CDR2: MDHEN, SYDVKM. The junction had 4 bases not matched to a gene; V was cut back by 4 bases and J by 4 bases. This CDR3 is 14 amino acids long. The CDR3 is CASSWTGGRYEQYF. The CDR3 nucleotides are TGTGCCAGCAGTTGGACAGGGGGGCGGTACGAGCAGTACTTC.

This sequence joins TRBV6-1 and TRBJ2-7, with D perhaps being TRBD1 or TRBD2 (5 bases each). V lost 3 bases, J lost 0 bases, and 9 bases lay in between. Per the germline V gene, CDR1 is MNHNS and CDR2 is SASEGT. The CDR3 contains 14 residues. CDR3 residues: CASSDWGSSYEQYF. DNA of the CDR3: TGTGCCAGCAGTGATTGGGGGAGCTCCTACGAGCAGTACTTC.

In its sample, this clonotype was seen a few times. The chain uses TRBV20-1 and TRBJ2-5, with D unclear. CDR1 is DFQATT, CDR2 SNEGSKA, per germline (reference sequence). Trimming took off 3 bases at V and 3 bases at J, with 14 bases between the two ends. CDR3 size: 14 residues. The CDR3 nucleotides are TGCAGTGCTAGTTGGCCTTATCGTGAAGAGACCCAGTACTTC. Residues: CSASWPYREETQYF.

This clonotype was seen many times. The DNA of the CDR3 is TGTGCCAGCAACCGGCTTAGGTTCCCAGAGCAGTACTTC. Translating it yields CASNRLRFPEQYF. The chain joins TRBV2 to TRBJ2-7, with D unclear. CDR3 size: 13 residues. Trimming shortened V by 7 bases and J by 7 bases, and 17 bases separated the two germline ends. The germline V gene has CDR1 SNHLY and CDR2 FYNNEI.

In its sample, this clonotype was seen many times. The chain recombines TRBV3-1 with TRBJ2-3, with D possibly matching TRBD2 (5 bases). The ends were cut back, 4 bases at V and 3 bases at J, with 8 bases in the middle. Germline CDR1 is LGHDT and CDR2 is YNNKEL (reference sequence). CDR3 length equals 13 residues. The CDR3 sequence is CASSLTGTDTQYF. The CDR3 DNA follows: TGTGCCAGCAGCCTCACGGGGACAGATACGCAGTATTTT.

This clonotype has ten or more counts. The chain uses TRBV7-3 and TRBJ1-1, with TRBD1 as a possible D gene (5 bases). From germline, CDR1 is SGHTA and CDR2 FQGTGA. The CDR3 runs to 15 residues. The V end lost 0 bases, the J end lost 1 base, and 9 bases lay between the germline ends. Here the CDR3 reads CASSLTAGRNTEAFF. CDR3 DNA: TGTGCCAGCAGCTTAACGGCAGGGAGGAACACTGAAGCTTTCTTT. Combining the CDR3 with reference TRBV7-3 and TRBJ1-1 gives the whole variable domain GAGVSQTPSNKVTEKGKYVELRCDPISGHTALYWYRQSLGQGPEFLIYFQGTGAADDSGLPNDRFFAVRPEGSVSTLKIQRTERGDSAVYLCASSLTAGRNTEAFFGQGTRLTVV.